Following are 23 T cell receptor beta chains from one sample sequenced in a study of T cell responses to AZD1222 COVID-19 vaccine. Produced via immunoSEQ multiplex PCR; TCRdb's table is partial and in-frame only. The repertoire holds more than 100,000 clones, with approximately 90% as singletons. The starting material was peripheral blood, obtained 28 days after the second AZD1222 dose. Every receptor here comes from an adult who received the AZD1222 COVID-19 vaccine.

The rearrangement links TRBV28 to TRBJ1-6; D remains ambiguous. Germline-derived CDR1 and CDR2 are MDHEN and SYDVKM. This CDR3 is built from 16 residues. The V end lost 6 bases, the J end lost 4 bases, and 16 bases lay between the germline ends. CDR3 DNA: TGTGCCAGCAGGGAAGTGGGCACCCTTTATAATTCACCCCTCCACTTT. Translated: CASREVGTLYNSPLHF. Using reference TRBV28 and TRBJ1-6 for the parts outside the CDR3, the full variable domain is DVKVTQSSRYLVKRTGEKVFLECVQDMDHENMFWYRQDPGLGLRLIYFSYDVKMKEKGDIPEGYSVSREKKERFSLILESASTNQTSMYLCASREVGTLYNSPLHFGNGTRLTVT.

This chain joins TRBV6-1 and TRBJ2-2; TRBD1 aligns across 7 bases. CDR1 and CDR2 (germline): MNHNS, SASEGT. This CDR3 has 17 residues. J was trimmed by 6 bases and V by 1 base; bases with no gene match: 11. CDR3: CASSEVLLGGKAGELFF. The CDR3 DNA is TGTGCCAGCAGTGAAGTACTGTTAGGGGGCAAGGCCGGGGAGCTGTTTTTT.

This chain uses TRBV6-5 with TRBJ1-1, with D perhaps TRBD1 (6 bases). Per the germline V gene, CDR1 is MNHEY and CDR2 is SVGAGI. The CDR3 consists of 15 residues. The ends were cut back, 5 bases at V and 3 bases at J, with 16 bases in the middle. CDR3 bases: TGTGCCAGCAGTAAAATAGGGGGTTCGGACACTGAAGCTTTCTTT. Translating it yields CASSKIGGSDTEAFF.

This rearrangement joins TRBV7-9 to TRBJ1-4, with 11 bases that match TRBD1. The CDR3 loop spans 14 amino acids. The junction had 2 bases not matched to a gene; V was cut back by 5 bases and J by 6 bases. CDR1 is SEHNR, CDR2 FQNEAQ, per germline (reference sequence). The CDR3 spells CASSKDRGHEKLFF. The CDR3 DNA follows: TGTGCCAGCAGCAAGGACAGGGGGCATGAAAAACTGTTTTTT.

The rearrangement joins TRBV27 to TRBJ2-6; D gene ambiguous. CDR3 length: 18 amino acids. Germline V CDR1 and CDR2: MNHEY, SMNVEV (reference sequence). V lost 0 bases and J lost 0, with 12 bases in between. The CDR3 DNA is TGTGCCAGCAGTTTATCAGGGCTTCCACTCTCTGGGGCCAACGTCCTGACTTTC. Its translation: CASSLSGLPLSGANVLTF.

This clone was detected only a few times. The gene calls are TRBV7-2 and TRBJ2-2; D not certain. Trimming removed 1 base from V and 4 bases from J, with 7 bases in between. CDR3 size: 14 residues. Germline values: CDR1 SGHTA, CDR2 FQGNSA. The CDR3 DNA reads as TGTGCCAGCAGCTTAGTTTGGAGCACCGGGGAGCTGTTTTTT. Its protein is CASSLVWSTGELFF.

V is TRBV18 and J is TRBJ2-7; TRBD1 is a possible D gene (5 bases). There are 13 residues in the CDR3. The V end was cut by 3 bases, the J end by 6 bases, with 12 bases between. Germline CDR1 and CDR2: KGHSH and LQKENI. This chain's CDR3 is CASSPPQGGEQYF. Here the CDR3 DNA reads TGTGCCAGCTCACCCCCGCAGGGTGGCGAGCAGTACTTC. The full variable domain, in which reference TRBV18 and TRBJ2-7 provide the parts outside the CDR3, is NAGVMQNPRHLVRRRGQEARLRCSPMKGHSHVYWYRQLPEEGLKFMVYLQKENIIDESGMPKERFSAEFPKEGPSILRIQQVVRGDSAAYFCASSPPQGGEQYFGPGTRLTVT.

J is TRBJ1-2 and V is TRBV4-1; 11 bases fit TRBD1. V shed 3 bases and J 4 bases; nucleotides not matched to a gene: 7. Germline CDR1 reads MGHRA; CDR2 reads YSYEKL. The CDR3 extends over 16 amino acids. CDR3: CASSQDRGRSVYGYTF. The CDR3 coding sequence is TGCGCCAGCAGCCAGGACAGGGGGCGCAGTGTCTATGGCTACACCTTC.

This chain joins TRBV6-5 and TRBJ2-3; maybe TRBD2 (5 bases). CDR3 length equals 14 residues. Germline CDR1 and CDR2: MNHEY and SVGAGI. V lost 6 bases, J lost 5 bases, and 15 bases lay in between. Written as DNA, the CDR3 is TGTGCCAGCAGGGACCCCCGTGAGGGAGATACGCAGTATTTT. Encoded protein: CASRDPREGDTQYF.

The genes are TRBV2 and TRBJ2-7; D is ambiguous. In germline, CDR1 is SNHLY, CDR2 FYNNEI. The CDR3 length is 14 residues. Between the trimmed V and J ends, which lost 6 bases and 2 bases, there was a span of 14 bases. The CDR3, as DNA: TGTGCCAGCAGCCATCGGTGGCTGACCTACGAGCAGTACTTC. Its protein is CASSHRWLTYEQYF.

This chain connects TRBV5-1 to TRBJ2-7; TRBD2 agrees at 8 bases. There are 16 residues in the CDR3. CDR1 SGHRS and CDR2 YFSETQ come from the germline V gene. The V segment lost 0 bases and the J segment 2 bases; nucleotides outside the gene matches: 7. DNA for the CDR3: TGCGCCAGCAGCTTGGATCTGCAGCGGGGGCCCTACGAGCAGTACTTC. Amino acid sequence: CASSLDLQRGPYEQYF.

This sequence joins TRBV5-5 and TRBJ1-6, with TRBD1 matching over 9 bases. Trimming at V came to 2 bases and at J to 0 bases, leaving 12 bases not matched to a gene. This CDR3 has 20 residues. Germline V gene sequence: CDR1 SGHKS, CDR2 YYEKEE (reference sequence). The CDR3 region is CASSFFGTGQSGSYNSPLHF. CDR3 DNA: TGTGCCAGCAGCTTTTTTGGGACAGGGCAATCTGGCTCCTATAATTCACCCCTCCACTTT.

This clone was found once. This chain uses TRBV27 with TRBJ1-6; D ambiguous. Germline CDR1 and CDR2: MNHEY and SMNVEV (reference sequence). The CDR3 extends over 16 amino acids. The germline V and J ends were trimmed by 2 bases and 4 bases, with 12 bases remaining between them. CDR3 bases: TGTGCCAGCAGTTTAGGAGCAAGGGAATATAATTCACCCCTCCACTTT. Its translation is CASSLGAREYNSPLHF.

The J gene is TRBJ1-1, the V gene TRBV6-1; D gene uncertain. CDR3 length equals 10 residues. Between the trimmed V and J ends, which lost 1 base and 10 bases, there was a span of 4 bases. Looked up from germline, CDR1 is MNHNS and CDR2 is SASEGT. The CDR3 loop is CASSEETAFF. The CDR3 DNA is TGTGCCAGCAGTGAAGAGACAGCTTTCTTT.

The chain recombines TRBV7-9 with TRBJ1-4; TRBD1 is a possible D gene (5 bases). In germline, CDR1 is SEHNR, CDR2 FQNEAQ (reference sequence). This CDR3 is 14 amino acids long. Trimming removed 5 bases at V and 5 bases at J, with 12 bases between. DNA for the CDR3: TGTGCCAGCAGCCCCCGGGACTTAAATGAAAAACTGTTTTTT. This codes for CASSPRDLNEKLFF.

The rearrangement uses TRBV28 and TRBJ1-6; a weak D match, TRBD1 (5 bases). The CDR3 has 18 amino acids. V was clipped by 6 bases and J by 6 bases, with 24 bases between them. In germline, CDR1 is MDHEN, CDR2 SYDVKM. CDR3 sequence reads: CASRSGTPGPKGNSPLHF. The CDR3 coding sequence is TGTGCCAGCAGGTCCGGGACTCCAGGGCCGAAGGGTAATTCACCCCTCCACTTT.

The V gene is TRBV21-1, the J gene TRBJ2-7; TRBD1, as called in the table, went unchecked against the DNA. TRBV21-1 is described as a pseudogene. CDR3 size: 17 residues. The CDR3 region has the DNA TGTGCCAGCAGCACTGGACAGATTAGGGGAAAAAGCTACGAGCAGTACTTC. Translating it yields CASSTGQIRGKSYEQYF.

The chain joins TRBV7-2 to TRBJ2-1, with 8 bases lining up with TRBD2. J was trimmed by 2 bases and V by 0 bases; bases with no gene match: 6. This CDR3 is 17 amino acids long. Germline CDR1 reads SGHTA; CDR2 reads FQGNSA. The CDR3 DNA reads as TGTGCCAGCAGCTTAGCGCGATTAGCGGGACCCTACAATGAGCAGTTCTTC. Translation gives CASSLARLAGPYNEQFF.

The chain is built from TRBV4-1 and TRBJ2-2; tentative D call: TRBD2 (7 bases). V lost 3 bases and J lost 5, with 13 bases in between. The germline V gene has CDR1 MGHRA and CDR2 YSYEKL. The CDR3 sequence is 15 residues long. Here the CDR3 reads CASSQLGGATGELFF. The CDR3 DNA reads TGCGCCAGCAGCCAGCTTGGGGGGGCGACCGGGGAGCTGTTTTTT.

This chain links TRBV16 with TRBJ1-5; D remains ambiguous. This CDR3 has 13 amino acids. The germline V gene encodes CDR1 KGHSY and CDR2 FQNENV. Trimming removed 2 bases at V and 6 bases at J, with 8 bases between. In nucleotides, the CDR3 is TGTGCCAGCAGCCAACAGCCGGGTCAGCCCCAGCATTTT. Translating gives CASSQQPGQPQHF.

The V gene is TRBV5-1, the J gene TRBJ1-2; possible D gene TRBD1, 6 bases. The germline V gene has CDR1 SGHRS and CDR2 YFSETQ. CDR3 length equals 13 residues. With 0 bases removed from V and 8 bases from J, the gap between germline ends came to 11 bases. CDR3 sequence reads: CASSLGGQEGYTF. The CDR3 bases are TGCGCCAGCAGCTTGGGGGGGCAGGAAGGCTACACCTTC.

The V gene is TRBV6-2 or TRBV6-3, the J gene TRBJ1-2; D unclear. From germline, CDR1 is MNHEY and CDR2 SVGEGT. Between the trimmed V and J ends, which lost 3 bases and 6 bases, there was a span of 11 bases. The CDR3 has 13 residues. The CDR3 region has the DNA TGTGCCAGCAGTTATTTGATCGGGGATGGCTACACCTTC. Its translation is CASSYLIGDGYTF.

The chain carries TRBV28 and TRBJ1-5; TRBD1 agrees at 9 bases. Losses at the gene ends were 4 bases for V and 1 base for J; bases not matched to a gene: 2. Germline loops: CDR1 MDHEN, CDR2 SYDVKM. The CDR3 has 15 residues. CDR3 sequence reads: CASSYRGRSNQPQHF. In nucleotides, the CDR3 is TGTGCCAGCAGTTACAGGGGGCGAAGCAATCAGCCCCAGCATTTT.